Below are 2 T cell receptor beta chains sequenced from a single sample in a study of shared clonotypes between healthy human individuals. TCRdb's copy holds only in-frame clones and misses some; the assay was immunoSEQ multiplex PCR. Of 950,000 to 1,100,000 clones in the sample, approximately 80% were seen once. The sequenced sample consisted of memory CD4+ T cells from PBMCs. This sample's subset: CD45RA-negative fraction. All receptors derive from a man aged 18-30 years in good health. Some clones in this sample may be carry-over from other donors' samples.

This clone was found once. The chain uses TRBV28 and TRBJ2-7, with D possibly being TRBD1 or TRBD2 (6 bases each). Germline-derived CDR1 and CDR2 are MDHEN and SYDVKM. The CDR3 contains 15 residues. The V end was cut by 1 base, the J end by 5 bases, with 15 bases between. CDR3 in DNA: TGTGCCAGCAGTTTATTGGGGGGCGATAAGAACGAGCAGTACTTC. As protein: CASSLLGGDKNEQYF. Using reference TRBV28 and TRBJ2-7 for the parts outside the CDR3, the full variable domain is DVKVTQSSRYLVKRTGEKVFLECVQDMDHENMFWYRQDPGLGLRLIYFSYDVKMKEKGDIPEGYSVSREKKERFSLILESASTNQTSMYLCASSLLGGDKNEQYFGPGTRLTVT.

The chain recombines TRBV15 with TRBJ2-2; TRBD2 aligns across 7 bases. Losses at the gene ends were 6 bases for V and 1 base for J; bases not matched to a gene: 2. Germline loops: CDR1 LNHNV, CDR2 YYDKDF (reference sequence). The CDR3 has 14 amino acids. Here the CDR3 reads CATRPSGNTGELFF. The DNA for the CDR3 is TGTGCCACCAGACCTAGCGGGAACACCGGGGAGCTGTTTTTT.